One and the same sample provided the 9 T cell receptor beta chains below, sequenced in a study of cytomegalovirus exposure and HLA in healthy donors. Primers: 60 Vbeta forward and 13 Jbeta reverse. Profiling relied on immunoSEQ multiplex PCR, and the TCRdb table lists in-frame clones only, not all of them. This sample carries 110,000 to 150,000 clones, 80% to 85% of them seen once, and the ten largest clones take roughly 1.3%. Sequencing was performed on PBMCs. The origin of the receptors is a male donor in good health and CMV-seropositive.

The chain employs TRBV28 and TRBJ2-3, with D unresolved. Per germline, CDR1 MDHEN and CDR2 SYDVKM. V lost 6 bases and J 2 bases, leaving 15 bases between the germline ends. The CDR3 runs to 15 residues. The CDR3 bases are TGTGCCAGCAGCCTCTCTCAGGTTTCCACAGATACGCAGTATTTT. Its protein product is CASSLSQVSTDTQYF.

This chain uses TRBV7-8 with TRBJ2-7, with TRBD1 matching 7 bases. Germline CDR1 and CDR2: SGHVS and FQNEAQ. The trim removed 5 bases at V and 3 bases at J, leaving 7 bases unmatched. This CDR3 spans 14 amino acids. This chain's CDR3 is CASSPRAGGYEQYF. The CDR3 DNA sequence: TGTGCCAGCAGCCCCCGGGCAGGGGGCTACGAGCAGTACTTC.

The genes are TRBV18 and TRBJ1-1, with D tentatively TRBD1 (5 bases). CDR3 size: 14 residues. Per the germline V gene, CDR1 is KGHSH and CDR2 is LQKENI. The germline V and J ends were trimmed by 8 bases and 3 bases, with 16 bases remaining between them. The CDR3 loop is CASHKIRADTEAFF. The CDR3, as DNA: TGTGCCAGCCACAAAATCAGGGCTGACACTGAAGCTTTCTTT.

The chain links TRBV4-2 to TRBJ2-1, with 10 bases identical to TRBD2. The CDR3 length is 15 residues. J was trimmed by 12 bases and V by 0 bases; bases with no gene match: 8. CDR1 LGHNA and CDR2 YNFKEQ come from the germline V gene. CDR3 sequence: CASSQDRSSGSTQFF. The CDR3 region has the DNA TGTGCCAGCAGCCAAGATAGGTCTAGCGGGAGTACGCAGTTCTTC.

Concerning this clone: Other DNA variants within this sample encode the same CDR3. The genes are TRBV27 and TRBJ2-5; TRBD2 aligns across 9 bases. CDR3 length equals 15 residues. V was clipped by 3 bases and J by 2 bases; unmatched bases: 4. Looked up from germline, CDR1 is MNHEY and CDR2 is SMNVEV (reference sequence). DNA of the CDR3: TGTGCCAGCAGTTTCTCCACTAGCGGGCAAGAGACCCAGTACTTC. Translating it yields CASSFSTSGQETQYF.

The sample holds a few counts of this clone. CDR3 nucleotide sequence: TGTGCCAGCAGCGTAGTCGGGGGGGCGGGGGGCTCCAATGAGCAGTTCTTC. Translating it yields CASSVVGGAGGSNEQFF. The rearrangement uses TRBV9 and TRBJ2-1; TRBD2 agrees at 8 bases. Germline CDR1 is SGDLS and CDR2 is YYNGEE. Germline trimming cut 0 bases from V and 6 bases from J; bases unmatched to any gene: 11. The CDR3 totals 17 residues. Complete variable domain (other parts from reference TRBV9 and TRBJ2-1): DSGVTQTPKHLITATGQRVTLRCSPRSGDLSVYWYQQSLDQGLQFLIQYYNGEERAKGNILERFSAQQFPDLHSELNLSSLELGDSALYFCASSVVGGAGGSNEQFFGPGTRLTVL.

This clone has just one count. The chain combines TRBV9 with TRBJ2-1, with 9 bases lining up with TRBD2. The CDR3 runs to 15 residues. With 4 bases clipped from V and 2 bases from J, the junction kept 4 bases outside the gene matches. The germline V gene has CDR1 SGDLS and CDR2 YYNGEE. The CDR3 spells CASSPTSGAYNEQFF. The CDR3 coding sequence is TGTGCCAGCAGCCCGACTAGCGGAGCCTACAATGAGCAGTTCTTC. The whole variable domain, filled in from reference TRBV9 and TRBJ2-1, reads DSGVTQTPKHLITATGQRVTLRCSPRSGDLSVYWYQQSLDQGLQFLIQYYNGEERAKGNILERFSAQQFPDLHSELNLSSLELGDSALYFCASSPTSGAYNEQFFGPGTRLTVL.

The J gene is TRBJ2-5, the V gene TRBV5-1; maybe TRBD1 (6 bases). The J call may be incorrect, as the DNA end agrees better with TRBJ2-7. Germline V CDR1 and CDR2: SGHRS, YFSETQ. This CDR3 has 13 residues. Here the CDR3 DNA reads TGCGCCAGCATGGACAGCAATTCCTACGAGCAGTACTTC. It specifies CASMDSNSYEQYF.

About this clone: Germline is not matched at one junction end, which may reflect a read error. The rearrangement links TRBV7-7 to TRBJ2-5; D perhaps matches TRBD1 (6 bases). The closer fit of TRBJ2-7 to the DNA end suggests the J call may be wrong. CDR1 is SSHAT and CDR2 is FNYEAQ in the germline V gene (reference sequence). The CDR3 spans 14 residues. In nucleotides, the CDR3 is TGTGCTAGCAGTCCGGGTCCAAGGGGGAGCGAGCAGTACTTC. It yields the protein CASSPGPRGSEQYF.